Listed here are 28 T cell receptor beta chains from one sample, sequenced in a study of tumor and adjacent non-tumor tissue in lung cancer. This sample's RNA came from whole unsorted tissue. The library came from three nested PCR rounds adapted from ARM-PCR protocols. MiXCR, run by TCRdb on the multiplex PCR reads, gives a single entry per CDR3 protein. The profile shows some 200,000 distinct CDR3 sequences, 60% to 75% of them singletons. The sequenced material came from lung tumor tissue. These TCRs come from a man aged 55 to 70 with non-small cell lung cancer.

The chain uses TRBV6-5 and TRBJ1-2, with TRBD1 identical over 7 bases. This CDR3 is 12 amino acids long. The germline gives CDR1 MNHEY, CDR2 SVGAGI. J gave up 6 bases and V 6 bases, and 4 bases lay outside the gene matches. DNA for the CDR3: TGTGCCAGCAGCCTAAGGGGGCATGGCTACACCTTC. Its protein is CASSLRGHGYTF.

The chain has TRBV4-2 and TRBJ2-7, with D perhaps matching TRBD2 (7 bases). The better agreement between TRBJ2-1 and the DNA end casts doubt on the J call. CDR3 length equals 15 residues. Germline CDR1 and CDR2: LGHNA and YNFKEQ. CDR3 nucleotide sequence: TGTGCCAGCAGTGAAAGGGGGAGGGCTGGGCACGAGCAGTTCTTC. Its protein product is CASSERGRAGHEQFF.

The chain is built from TRBV12-3 or TRBV12-4 and TRBJ2-5, with 7 bases aligning to TRBD2. The CDR3 sequence is 15 residues long. J gave up 6 bases and V 3 bases, and 10 bases lay outside the gene matches. CDR3 in amino acids: CASSFGSHGRKTQYF. In DNA, the CDR3 is TGTGCCAGCAGTTTTGGAAGCCACGGGAGGAAGACCCAGTACTTC.

Worth noting for this clonotype: This may be a read error: a much more frequent sequence differs by one nucleotide. The CDR3 does not end in the conserved phenylalanine or tryptophan, so this is likely a read error. V is TRBV29-1 and J is TRBJ2-1; D might be TRBD1 (6 bases). Germline CDR1 SQVTM, CDR2 ANQGSEA. Trimming took off 3 bases at V and 6 bases at J, with 15 bases between the two ends. This CDR3 region has 14 residues. CDR3 in DNA: TGCAGCGTTGACCCTACCCGGGACACCAATGAGCAGTTCTCC. This gives the protein CSVDPTRDTNEQFS.

The rearrangement links TRBV29-1 to TRBJ2-7; D perhaps matches TRBD2 (7 bases). The CDR3 covers 15 residues. The V end lost 0 bases, the J end lost 9 bases, and 21 bases lay between the germline ends. In germline, CDR1 is SQVTM, CDR2 ANQGSEA. The CDR3 region has the DNA TGCAGCGTTGAAGATCGGGGTCGGGGGGAAGGGGGGCAGTACTTC. As protein: CSVEDRGRGEGGQYF.

This clonotype was seen at least ten times. V usage is TRBV13 and J usage is TRBJ2-3; 9 bases align to TRBD2. The CDR3 has 16 amino acids. V lost 4 bases and J lost 2; bases outside the gene matches: 7. Germline values: CDR1 PRHDT, CDR2 FYEKMQ (reference sequence). The CDR3 spells CASSSLTSGFTDTQYF. The DNA of the CDR3 is TGTGCCAGCAGCTCCTTGACTAGCGGATTCACAGATACGCAGTATTTT.

Remarks on this clonotype: Since no conserved phenylalanine or tryptophan closes the CDR3, a read error is the likely cause. The CDR3 DNA reads TGTGCCTGCAGTTCCGCGGGCTCCAAAAATGAACAGTTCTTA. This gives the protein CACSSAGSKNEQFL. This sequence joins TRBV6-5 and TRBJ2-1, with D possibly matching TRBD2 (5 bases). The CDR3 runs to 14 residues. Germline V lookup: CDR1 MNHEY, CDR2 SVGAGI.

This clonotype has a handful of counts. The chain is built from TRBV20-1 and TRBJ2-1, with 12 bases identical to TRBD2. CDR1 is DFQATT and CDR2 is SNEGSKA in the germline V gene (reference sequence). J was trimmed by 14 bases and V by 5 bases; bases with no gene match: 13. This CDR3 spans 14 amino acids. The CDR3 nucleotides read TGCAGTGCTCCCGGGCGCGGACTAGCGGGAAAAGAGTTCTTC. This sequence encodes CSAPGRGLAGKEFF.

This chain connects TRBV12-3 or TRBV12-4 to TRBJ2-2; 8 bases line up with TRBD2. The trim removed 10 bases at V and 2 bases at J, leaving 6 bases unmatched. CDR3 length: 14 amino acids. CDR3 sequence (DNA): TGTGCCACCAAGACTAGCGCTAACACCGGGGAGCTGTTTTTT. It is translated as CATKTSANTGELFF.

The CDR3 sequence is CSAKGGFKTDTQYF. CDR3 in DNA: TGCAGTGCAAAGGGGGGGTTTAAGACAGATACGCAGTATTTT. V gene TRBV20-1 combines with J gene TRBJ2-3; a possible D gene is TRBD2 (7 bases). V was cut by 6 bases and J by 3 bases, with 16 bases left in between. Germline V gives CDR1 DFQATT, CDR2 SNEGSKA (reference sequence). CDR3 size: 14 residues.

There are a few counts of this clonotype. It may be a read error: a sequence one base away is much more abundant. The gene calls are TRBV20-1 and TRBJ2-1; 8 bases align to TRBD1. The V segment lost 6 bases and the J segment 6 bases; nucleotides outside the gene matches: 7. The germline gives CDR1 DFQATT, CDR2 SNEGSKA (reference sequence). The length of the CDR3 is 13 residues. CDR3 protein: CSARQGTRNEQFF. CDR3 coding DNA: TGCAGTGCCAGACAGGGGACACGCAATGAGCAGTTCTTC.

The chain has TRBV20-1 and TRBJ2-1; 12 nucleotides line up with TRBD2. Germline V lookup: CDR1 DFQATT, CDR2 SNEGSKA (reference sequence). The CDR3 is made up of 17 amino acids. The junction had 13 bases not matched to a gene; V was cut back by 1 base and J by 9 bases. The CDR3 DNA is TGCAGTGCTAGAGCTAACGGACTAGCGGGACCCCCTAGTGAGCAGTTCTTC. Translating it yields CSARANGLAGPPSEQFF.

This clonotype was observed at least ten times. The CDR3 DNA reads as TGTGCCAGCAGCTTCGGGCAGCCAGGGCCGGAGCCCCAGCATTTT. Translating it yields CASSFGQPGPEPQHF. The V call is TRBV11-3, the J call TRBJ1-5; a possible D gene is TRBD1 (5 bases). The V end was cut by 3 bases, the J end by 8 bases, with 17 bases between. Per the germline V gene, CDR1 is SGHNT and CDR2 is YENEEA. The CDR3 runs to 15 residues.

Comment on this clonotype: The conserved phenylalanine or tryptophan is not found at the CDR3 terminus, so this likely reflects a read error. The genes are TRBV4-1 and TRBJ1-2; D remains unclear. The germline gives CDR1 MGHRA, CDR2 YSYEKL. The CDR3 covers 19 residues. V lost 2 bases, J lost 3 bases, and 25 bases lay in between. CDR3 sequence: CASSQYFSRSRSWDYGYTS. DNA of the CDR3: TGCGCCAGCAGCCAATACTTCTCAAGGAGCCGTTCGTGGGACTATGGCTACACCTCC.

The table lists this clonotype with a count of one. V gene TRBV12-3 or TRBV12-4 combines with J gene TRBJ1-5; D gene unclear. The CDR3 loop spans 13 amino acids. Trimming stripped 2 bases from V and 3 bases from J, with 5 bases between. DNA of the CDR3: TGTGCCAGCAGTTTACGGGACAATCAGCCCCAGCATTTT. Translation gives CASSLRDNQPQHF.

On this clonotype itself: The junction departs from germline at one end; a sequencing error may be responsible. The CDR3 protein is CTSSLVLNTEGFF. CDR3 nucleotides: TGTACCAGCAGTTTGGTCCTGAACACTGAAGGTTTCTTT. This chain uses TRBV28 with TRBJ1-1; D is ambiguous. Germline-derived CDR1 and CDR2 are MDHEN and SYDVKM. This CDR3 is built from 13 residues.

This clonotype was picked up many times. This sequence joins TRBV12-3 or TRBV12-4 and TRBJ2-2; 8 positions match TRBD1. This CDR3 spans 14 amino acids. Unmatched junction bases numbered 0, after V lost 2 bases and J lost 4 bases. As DNA, the CDR3 is TGTGCCAGCAGTTTAACAGGGGGCACCGGGGAGCTGTTTTTT. Its protein is CASSLTGGTGELFF.

This clonotype was observed many times. The chain recombines TRBV11-3 with TRBJ2-7; D unclear. Per the germline V gene, CDR1 is SGHNT and CDR2 is YENEEA. CDR3 length: 13 amino acids. V lost 3 bases and J 4 bases, leaving 10 bases between the germline ends. CDR3 region: CASSLSQGYEQYF. The CDR3 DNA is TGTGCCAGCAGCTTGTCACAAGGGTACGAGCAGTACTTC.

The chain combines TRBV11-2 with TRBJ2-5; tentative D call: TRBD2 (6 bases). Germline loops: CDR1 SGHAT, CDR2 FQNNGV. The V gene lost 8 bases and the J gene lost 3 bases, with 13 bases spanning the gap. The CDR3 runs to 13 residues. CDR3 residues: CASYSTGEETQYF. In nucleotides, the CDR3 is TGTGCCAGCTACTCTACGGGGGAAGAGACCCAGTACTTC.

Of note for this clonotype: Lacking the conserved final phenylalanine or tryptophan, this CDR3 likely reflects a read error. The V gene is TRBV11-3, the J gene TRBJ2-5, with TRBD2 as a possible D gene (6 bases). Germline CDR1 SGHNT, CDR2 YENEEA. The CDR3 is 16 amino acids. CDR3 amino acids: CVSSIGPDGGQETQYL. CDR3 nucleotide sequence: TGTGTCAGCAGCATCGGCCCGGACGGGGGTCAAGAGACCCAGTACCTC.

The chain recombines TRBV20-1 with TRBJ1-2; D ambiguous. The V and J ends lost 4 bases and 4 bases respectively, with 16 bases between them. The germline gives CDR1 DFQATT, CDR2 SNEGSKA (reference sequence). This CDR3 contains 14 residues. CDR3 loop: CSATAPRPSYGYTF. The CDR3 DNA reads TGCAGTGCTACCGCCCCACGCCCTAGCTATGGCTACACCTTC.

The chain has TRBV10-1 and TRBJ2-1, with D hard to call. V gave up 10 bases and J gave up 6 bases, with 16 bases separating them. The CDR3 runs to 13 residues. CDR1 and CDR2 from the germline V gene are WNHNN and SYGVQD (reference sequence). The CDR3 reads CATLSGKGNEQFF. In DNA, the CDR3 is TGCGCCACCTTGAGTGGGAAAGGCAATGAGCAGTTCTTC.

The chain recombines TRBV6-1 with TRBJ2-7, with 9 bases matching TRBD2. The CDR3 has 15 amino acids. J lost 3 bases, V lost 1 base, and 4 bases had no gene match. CDR1 MNHNS and CDR2 SASEGT come from the germline V gene. In nucleotides, the CDR3 is TGTGCCAGCAGTGAAGGGCGGGGGGGCCTCTACGAGCAGTACTTC. Its translation: CASSEGRGGLYEQYF.

In the case of this clonotype: The junction shows a germline mismatch at one end, possibly a read error. The V gene is TRBV6-1, the J gene TRBJ2-1; 8 nucleotides line up with TRBD2. This CDR3 spans 15 amino acids. Germline-derived CDR1 and CDR2 are MNHNS and SASEGT. The CDR3 bases are TGTGCCAGCAATGAAGGAGCGGGAGTGCCAGTAGAGCAGTTCTTC. Protein: CASNEGAGVPVEQFF.

This clonotype was counted a few times. With a much larger clone just one base away, this may be a read error. The chain uses TRBV11-3 and TRBJ2-5; D gene unclear. The V and J ends lost 6 bases and 4 bases respectively, with 12 bases between them. Germline V gene lookup returns CDR1 SGHNT and CDR2 YENEEA. This CDR3 spans 13 amino acids. CDR3 residues: CASRVGRRETQYF. In nucleotides, the CDR3 is TGTGCCAGCAGGGTCGGAAGGAGAGAGACCCAGTACTTC.

This clonotype was seen a few times. The rearrangement links TRBV4-3 to TRBJ2-2; D gene ambiguous. Germline-derived CDR1 and CDR2 are LGHNA and YSLEER. There are 17 residues in the CDR3. The V gene lost 4 bases and the J gene lost 2 bases, with 17 bases spanning the gap. The CDR3 is CASSPKTNSFNTGELFF. CDR3 sequence (DNA): TGCGCCAGCAGCCCAAAAACGAATAGCTTCAACACCGGGGAGCTGTTTTTT.

This clonotype was counted many times. The rearrangement uses TRBV4-2 and TRBJ2-5; perhaps D is TRBD1 or TRBD2 (6 bases each). Trimming left V 0 bases short and J 5 bases short, with 10 bases between. CDR1 LGHNA and CDR2 YNFKEQ come from the germline V gene. The CDR3 length is 14 residues. The CDR3 sequence: CASSQDRGPETQYF. The CDR3, as DNA: TGTGCCAGCAGCCAAGATCGGGGGCCGGAGACCCAGTACTTC.

Concerning this clonotype: A much larger clone is a single base away; this may be a read error. The chain joins TRBV12-3 or TRBV12-4 to TRBJ1-1; perhaps TRBD1 as D (5 bases). The CDR3 runs 14 residues. The V and J ends lost 3 bases and 1 base respectively, with 9 bases between them. CDR3 in DNA: TGTGCCAGCAGTTTTTGGGGGGAGAACACTGAAGCTTTCTTT. Translated, it gives CASSFWGENTEAFF.